Listed below are T cell receptor beta chains from one sample, sequenced in a study of regulatory T cells in long-lasting Graves disease. Using its own MiXCR run on the multiplex PCR reads, TCRdb lists one record per CDR3 protein. The data hold approximately 350,000 distinct CDR3 sequences, with roughly 25% observed a single time. Source: peripheral blood mononuclear cells (PBMCs), taken when the disease was refractory, from a patient treated with antithyroid drugs. These receptors were obtained from a woman in her thirties or forties with Graves disease. Both conserved end residues are part of each CDR3. Fields, in order: J gene, clone size, V gene, D gene, CDR3 length, CDR3 DNA, CDR3 protein. The D gene is left open where the match is weak. Clone size appears in some rows only: once, few, many, or a class for an expanded clone.

TRBJ2-7	many	TRBV28	.	15	TGTGCCAGCACTAGACCGGGACCAAAGTACTACGAGCAGTACTTC	CASTRPGPKYYEQYF
TRBJ1-2	many	TRBV6-5	.	14	TGTGCCAGCAGTTATGGAGACAGCATGGGTGGCTACACCTTC	CASSYGDSMGGYTF
TRBJ2-7	many	TRBV7-2	.	12	TGTGCCAGCAGCTTATCGCCCTCGCGACAGTACTTC	CASSLSPSRQYF
TRBJ2-4	few	TRBV2	.	14	TGTGCCAGCAGTGGTCAGGGGATTAAAAACATTCAGTACTTC	CASSGQGIKNIQYF
TRBJ2-6	.	TRBV6-1	TRBD2	22	TGTGCCAGCAGCCAGACCCCTCACAGCGGGAGGGCCAAGTTCTCTGGGGCCAACGTCCTGACTTTC	CASSQTPHSGRAKFSGANVLTF
TRBJ2-5	.	TRBV28	TRBD2	17	TGTGCCAGCAGCCCCTCGTTGGCTAGCGGGTTTCAAGAGACCCAGTACTTC	CASSPSLASGFQETQYF
TRBJ2-2	few	TRBV5-1	TRBD2	15	TGCGCCAGCAGCTTGGAGCGGGGGAACACCGGGGAGCTGTTTTTT	CASSLERGNTGELFF
TRBJ2-5	many	TRBV7-9	.	13	TGTGCCAGCAGCTTACGCCCCGACGAGACCCAGTACTTC	CASSLRPDETQYF
TRBJ2-4	.	TRBV7-9	TRBD2	15	TGTGCCAGCAGCCCGGGCGGGGGGCGGGAAAACATTCAGTACTTC	CASSPGGGRENIQYF
TRBJ2-7	.	TRBV28	TRBD2	15	TGTGCCAGCAGAAGTACGGGAGGAGGGAGGGCCGAGCAGTACTTC	CASRSTGGGRAEQYF
TRBJ1-4	few	TRBV27	.	14	TGTGCCAGCAGTTTTGCCAACCATAGGGGAAAACTGTTTTTT	CASSFANHRGKLFF
TRBJ2-7	many	TRBV28	.	15	TGTGCCAGCAGCCCCGGAGACCACAGCCGAAACGAGCAGTACTTC	CASSPGDHSRNEQYF
TRBJ2-5	few	TRBV28	.	15	TGTGCCAGCAGTTTGGGCGGGACAGACCAAGAGACCCAGTACTTC	CASSLGGTDQETQYF
TRBJ1-2	.	TRBV19	TRBD1	16	TGTGCCAGTAGCTATCCGGGACAGCTCACTAACTATGGCTACACCTTC	CASSYPGQLTNYGYTF
TRBJ1-4	many	TRBV28	.	16	TGTGCCAGCAGCTCACAGGATTACGCAACTAATGAAAAACTGTTTTTT	CASSSQDYATNEKLFF
TRBJ2-5	few	TRBV7-9	.	17	TGTGCCAGCAGCTTGAGGTTGGGTGCCGACTTTCACGAGACCCAGTACTTC	CASSLRLGADFHETQYF
TRBJ2-7	many	TRBV11-2	.	14	TGTGCCAGCAGTTCCGGCCCCCTCTCCTACGAGCAGTACTTC	CASSSGPLSYEQYF
TRBJ2-4	many	TRBV11-2	.	15	TGTGCCAGCAGCTGGGACGGAAAAAGGGGAAACATTCAGTACTTC	CASSWDGKRGNIQYF
TRBJ2-5	many	TRBV2	.	15	TGTGCCAGCAAACACCGACAAGAGTGGAGGGAGACCCAGTACTTC	CASKHRQEWRETQYF
TRBJ1-2	many	TRBV7-8	TRBD1	15	TGTGCCAGCAGGAAAGGACAGGGAAGGGACTATGGCTACACCTTC	CASRKGQGRDYGYTF
TRBJ1-1	once	TRBV5-6	.	14	TGTGCCAGCAGCTCGGCCCCAGGGAACCCTGAAGCTTTCTTT	CASSSAPGNPEAFF
TRBJ2-7	.	TRBV20-1	TRBD1	13	TGCAGTGCTAGGGGACAGGGATTCTACGAGCAGTACTTC	CSARGQGFYEQYF
TRBJ1-2	.	TRBV5-1	TRBD1	16	TGCGCCATCTGGGGACAGGGAAAATATCATTGGTGTGGCTACACCTTC	CAIWGQGKYHWCGYTF
TRBJ1-6	.	TRBV19	TRBD1	16	TGTGCCAGTAGTACAAGACAGGGGGCCATCGATTCACCCCTCCACTTT	CASSTRQGAIDSPLHF
TRBJ1-5	.	TRBV20-1	.	14	TGCAGTGCTAGAGAGCAAGGAAGCAATCAGCCCCAGCATTTT	CSAREQGSNQPQHF
TRBJ2-7	few	TRBV12-3/TRBV12-4	.	19	TGTGCCAGCAGTTTCCAGGGTTCGGACGGTGCTAGCGAAAACTACGAGCAGTACTTC	CASSFQGSDGASENYEQYF
TRBJ2-7	.	TRBV29-1	.	14	TGCAGCGTTGAAGATCCCACGGTGGGCTACGAGCAGTACTTC	CSVEDPTVGYEQYF
TRBJ1-1	many	TRBV2	.	13	TGTGCCAGCATTTGGACAACGAACACTGAAGCTTTCTTT	CASIWTTNTEAFF
TRBJ2-2	.	TRBV7-3	TRBD2	16	TGTGCCAGCAGCTATACTAGCGGGAGAGTCTTTGGGGAGCTGTTTTTT	CASSYTSGRVFGELFF
TRBJ2-4	many	TRBV2	.	16	TGTGCCAGCAGTGACGGTGGGAAAGGAGACAAAAACATTCAGTACTTC	CASSDGGKGDKNIQYF
TRBJ2-7	many	TRBV11-2	.	12	TGTGCCAGCAGCTTAGTGCCCGGGTGGCAGTACTTC	CASSLVPGWQYF
TRBJ2-2	.	TRBV5-5	.	14	TGTGCCAGCAGCTTATCCGGAAGGGACGGGGAGCTGTTTTTT	CASSLSGRDGELFF
TRBJ2-1	.	TRBV25-1	TRBD2	18	TGTGCCAGCAGTGACTCAATAGCGGGCGTGCAAGGCTACAATGAGCAGTTCTTC	CASSDSIAGVQGYNEQFF
TRBJ2-7	.	TRBV6-2/TRBV6-3	.	12	TGTGCCAGCAGTTTAACAAGGGACGAGCAGTACTTC	CASSLTRDEQYF
TRBJ2-7	many	TRBV12-3/TRBV12-4	TRBD2	20	TGTGCCAGCAGTTGGCGACTAGCGGGAGATATCTTCGGACTCTCCTACGAGCAGTACTTC	CASSWRLAGDIFGLSYEQYF
TRBJ1-5	many	TRBV11-2	.	13	TGTGCCAGCAGCCCCGACAGGTATCAGCCCCAGCATTTT	CASSPDRYQPQHF
TRBJ2-3	once	TRBV4-1	.	15	TGCGCCAGCAGCCAAGCGCGGGACACCACAGATACGCAGTATTTT	CASSQARDTTDTQYF
TRBJ2-1	few	TRBV7-9	TRBD1	15	TGTGCCAGCAGGCTCGGGACAGTCTCCTACAATGAGCAGTTCTTC	CASRLGTVSYNEQFF
TRBJ2-5	many	TRBV24-1	TRBD2	16	TGTGCCACCAGTGGGAACCGGGGGACTACACAAGAGACCCAGTACTTC	CATSGNRGTTQETQYF
TRBJ2-2	.	TRBV5-1	TRBD1	14	TGCGCCAGCAGCTTGGCCCCAGGGGGCGGGGAGCTGTTTTTT	CASSLAPGGGELFF
TRBJ1-4	few	TRBV10-2	.	14	TGCGCCAGCCGTTCCCGGGCAACTAATGAAAAACTGTTTTTT	CASRSRATNEKLFF